A single sample gave rise to the 27 T cell receptor beta chains below, sequenced in a study of circulating and synovial CD4+ cells in juvenile arthritis. Clones were read by immunoSEQ multiplex PCR, and TCRdb kept only the in-frame ones, dropping some. The sample has 3,000 to 4,500 clones, 84% seen once. Source material: CD4+ T cells from synovial fluid. All receptors derive from a human donor with juvenile idiopathic arthritis.

The chain has TRBV7-2 and TRBJ1-3; possibly TRBD1 for D (5 bases). The CDR3 is 18 residues long. CDR1 and CDR2 from the germline V gene are SGHTA and FQGNSA. Trimming shortened V by 3 bases and J by 0 bases, and 18 bases separated the two germline ends. The CDR3 DNA reads as TGTGCCAGCAGCTTGGCTACGTGGCGGGGCTCCTCTGGAAACACCATATATTTT. Amino acid sequence: CASSLATWRGSSGNTIYF.

The J gene is TRBJ2-7, the V gene TRBV7-2, with D possibly matching TRBD2 (6 bases). There are 14 residues in the CDR3. Germline V gene data show CDR1 as SGHTA and CDR2 as FQGNSA. V lost 7 bases, J lost 5 bases, and 18 bases lay in between. The DNA for the CDR3 is TGTGCCAGCAACCTAGACGGCAGGGAGGACGAGCAGTACTTC. Translated: CASNLDGREDEQYF.

This rearrangement joins TRBV18 to TRBJ2-4; 7 nucleotides match TRBD1. This CDR3 contains 15 residues. Germline loops: CDR1 KGHSH, CDR2 LQKENI. With V trimmed by 6 bases and J by 1 base, 6 bases remained unmatched. The CDR3 DNA follows: TGTGCCAGCTCGCAAGAGACAGGGGCCAAAAACATTCAGTACTTC. Protein product: CASSQETGAKNIQYF. The full variable domain, with the rest looked up from reference TRBV18 and TRBJ2-4, is NAGVMQNPRHLVRRRGQEARLRCSPMKGHSHVYWYRQLPEEGLKFMVYLQKENIIDESGMPKERFSAEFPKEGPSILRIQQVVRGDSAAYFCASSQETGAKNIQYFGAGTRLSVL.

The chain carries TRBV25-1 and TRBJ1-3; 8 nucleotides match TRBD1. The CDR3 spans 15 residues. The J segment lost 1 base and the V segment lost 3 bases, leaving 2 bases of the junction unmatched. Germline CDR1 MGHDK, CDR2 SYGVNS. CDR3 nucleotide sequence: TGTGCCAGCAGTGATCAGGGGGCGTCTGGAAACACCATATATTTT. Its translation is CASSDQGASGNTIYF.

The genes are TRBV2 and TRBJ2-7, with D perhaps TRBD1 (5 bases). The CDR3 has 15 amino acids. CDR1 and CDR2 from the germline V gene are SNHLY and FYNNEI. Trimming removed 5 bases at V and 2 bases at J, with 16 bases between. CDR3 loop: CASSPDRTLTYEQYF. CDR3 DNA sequence: TGTGCCAGCAGTCCTGACAGAACATTAACCTACGAGCAGTACTTC.

Comments on this clone: The junction departs from the called germline gene at one end, perhaps through a read error. The same CDR3 arises from other DNA sequences in this sample as well. The chain recombines TRBV18 with TRBJ1-6, with 9 bases lining up with TRBD1. This CDR3 comprises 15 residues. CDR1 KGHSH and CDR2 LQKENI come from the germline V gene. The CDR3 region has the DNA TGTGCCAGCTCACCAAGACAGGGGGGGGATTCCCCCCTCCACTTT. The encoded protein is CASSPRQGGDSPLHF.

V and J are TRBV30 and TRBJ1-5; D gene ambiguous. This CDR3 region has 13 residues. The germline V gene encodes CDR1 GTSNPN and CDR2 SVGIG (reference sequence). Trimming removed 2 bases from V and 5 bases from J, with 10 bases in between. CDR3 sequence reads: CAWSYNLDQPQHF. CDR3 sequence (DNA): TGTGCCTGGAGTTACAACCTGGATCAGCCCCAGCATTTT. Full variable domain (rest looked up from reference TRBV30 and TRBJ1-5): SQTIHQWPATLVQPVGSPLSLECTVEGTSNPNLYWYRQAAGRGLQLLFYSVGIGQISSEVPQNLSASRPQDRQFILSSKKLLLSDSGFYLCAWSYNLDQPQHFGDGTRLSIL.

The CDR3 nucleotides read TGTGCCAGCAGCGTAGCTCCGGGACAGTCGGCAGGAAACACCATATATTTT. Translation: CASSVAPGQSAGNTIYF. The gene calls are TRBV9 and TRBJ1-3, with 7 bases matching TRBD1. Trimming cost V 0 bases and J 4 bases; bases outside gene matches: 10. Germline assignment: CDR1 SGDLS and CDR2 YYNGEE. This CDR3 region has 17 residues.

This chain connects TRBV7-9 to TRBJ1-2; 7 nucleotides line up with TRBD1. Germline CDR1 and CDR2: SEHNR and FQNEAQ (reference sequence). CDR3 size: 13 residues. Germline trimming cut 7 bases from V and 3 bases from J; bases unmatched to any gene: 5. Here the CDR3 reads CASTDRVHYGYTF. CDR3 coding DNA: TGTGCCAGCACCGACAGGGTCCACTATGGCTACACCTTC.

J is TRBJ2-7 and V is TRBV2; no clear D gene. This CDR3 is 15 amino acids long. V dropped 6 bases and J dropped 2 bases, with 17 bases sitting between them. Germline V gene data show CDR1 as SNHLY and CDR2 as FYNNEI. DNA for the CDR3: TGTGCCAGCAGCGTTTCTTTAGTCTCAACCTACGAGCAGTACTTC. Its translation is CASSVSLVSTYEQYF.

This clone was detected only once. CDR3 region: CASAIRGPNQPQHF. Written as DNA, the CDR3 is TGTGCCAGCGCTATTCGAGGTCCTAATCAGCCCCAGCATTTT. The chain combines TRBV27 with TRBJ1-5; D gene uncertain. This CDR3 is 14 amino acids long. The germline gives CDR1 MNHEY, CDR2 SMNVEV (reference sequence). With 8 bases removed from V and 4 bases from J, the gap between germline ends came to 15 bases.

The rearrangement links TRBV7-2 to TRBJ1-2; tentative D call: TRBD1 (5 bases). The CDR3 is 13 amino acids. Germline V CDR1 and CDR2: SGHTA, FQGNSA. Trimming stripped 9 bases from V and 6 bases from J, with 17 bases between. This CDR3 is CASRRGTADGYTF. CDR3 DNA: TGTGCCAGTAGACGGGGGACCGCGGATGGCTACACCTTC.

The chain couples TRBV13 to TRBJ2-3, with D perhaps matching TRBD2 (6 bases). The CDR3 is 19 residues long. V gave up 2 bases and J gave up 2 bases, with 23 bases separating them. Germline lookup yields CDR1 PRHDT and CDR2 FYEKMQ (reference sequence). CDR3 residues: CASSLPPGSGAGSTDTQYF. The CDR3, as DNA: TGTGCCAGCAGCTTACCGCCCGGATCCGGGGCGGGGTCCACAGATACGCAGTATTTT.

The chain couples TRBV25-1 to TRBJ1-3, with a tentative D call TRBD1 (5 bases). Trimming stripped 3 bases from V and 0 bases from J, with 9 bases between. This CDR3 has 15 amino acids. Germline V gene lookup returns CDR1 MGHDK and CDR2 SYGVNS. CDR3 nucleotides: TGTGCCAGCAGTGACGACAGAAGCTCTGGAAACACCATATATTTT. Translated: CASSDDRSSGNTIYF.

J is TRBJ2-7 and V is TRBV6-7; 8 positions agree with TRBD2. TRBV6-7 is labeled an ORF, and its function is uncertain. The V and J ends lost 8 bases and 4 bases, in that order; junction bases with no gene match: 13. The CDR3 has 15 residues. The CDR3 loop reads CASSVGRARAYEQYF. In DNA form, the CDR3 reads TGTGCCAGCTCTGTCGGGAGGGCCCGCGCGTACGAGCAGTACTTC.

V usage is TRBV10-3 and J usage is TRBJ2-6, with D tentatively TRBD1 (5 bases). Trimming stripped 3 bases from V and 0 bases from J, with 12 bases between. Germline CDR1 ENHRY, CDR2 SYGVKD. The CDR3 spans 17 residues. CDR3 in amino acids: CAISEGGHRSGANVLTF. The CDR3 region has the DNA TGTGCCATCAGTGAAGGCGGACACCGCTCTGGGGCCAACGTCCTGACTTTC.

The CDR3 region is CASRDREAQPQHF. The CDR3 DNA follows: TGCGCCAGCCGGGACAGGGAAGCTCAGCCCCAGCATTTT. The chain links TRBV10-2 to TRBJ1-5; 9 bases map to TRBD1. V trimming: 8 bases; J trimming: 6 bases; junction bases outside the gene matches: 5. The CDR3 extends over 13 amino acids. Germline V lookup: CDR1 WSHSY, CDR2 SAAADI.

V usage is TRBV19 and J usage is TRBJ2-5; TRBD2 matches at 8 bases. Germline V gene data show CDR1 as LNHDA and CDR2 as SQIVND (reference sequence). This CDR3 has 13 residues. The J segment lost 4 bases and the V segment lost 8 bases, leaving 6 bases of the junction unmatched. The DNA of the CDR3 is TGTGCCAGTGCACGGGGGGGCCTAGAGACCCAGTACTTC. This codes for CASARGGLETQYF.

The chain uses TRBV5-1 and TRBJ2-5; TRBD1 might be the D (7 bases). V dropped 0 bases and J dropped 5 bases, with 14 bases sitting between them. Germline V gives CDR1 SGHRS, CDR2 YFSETQ. This CDR3 spans 15 amino acids. CDR3 loop: CASSLAQGGGETQYF. The CDR3 DNA is TGCGCCAGCAGCTTGGCGCAGGGGGGCGGGGAGACCCAGTACTTC.

The genes are TRBV5-4 and TRBJ2-3, with 14 positions matching TRBD2. Germline CDR1 reads SGHNT; CDR2 reads YYREEE (reference sequence). With V trimmed by 4 bases and J by 8 bases, 9 bases remained unmatched. The CDR3 spans 16 residues. The DNA for the CDR3 is TGTGCCAGCAGCCCGATGACTAGCGGGAGGGGTGGTACGCAGTATTTT. Encoded protein: CASSPMTSGRGGTQYF.

About this clone: At one boundary the junction diverges from the germline segment, which might be a read error. Distinct nucleotide sequences in the sample also encode this CDR3. The rearrangement joins TRBV7-2 to TRBJ1-6; D is ambiguous. In germline, CDR1 is SGHTA, CDR2 FQGNSA. The CDR3 contains 13 residues. The CDR3 nucleotides are TGTGCCAGCAGCTTAGAGAGGAATTCCCCCCTCCACTTT. This sequence encodes CASSLERNSPLHF.

This rearrangement joins TRBV7-2 to TRBJ2-7; 11 bases match TRBD2. There are 15 residues in the CDR3. V trimming: 5 bases; J trimming: 7 bases; junction bases outside the gene matches: 10. CDR1 and CDR2 from the germline V gene are SGHTA and FQGNSA. DNA for the CDR3: TGTGCCAGCAGCCAACAGCTAGCGGGGGGATCTGAGCAGTACTTC. Its translation: CASSQQLAGGSEQYF.

This rearrangement joins TRBV2 to TRBJ2-5; weak D call: TRBD1 (6 bases). The length of the CDR3 is 13 residues. Germline CDR1 and CDR2: SNHLY and FYNNEI. V lost 8 bases and J 5 bases, leaving 15 bases between the germline ends. CDR3 DNA sequence: TGTGCCAGCCGGCGGCAGGGGCGGGAGACCCAGTACTTC. This encodes CASRRQGRETQYF.

CDR3 bases: TGTGCCAGCAGCTTAGAGATTAGCTACGAGCAGTACTTC. Amino acid sequence: CASSLEISYEQYF. The chain uses TRBV7-2 and TRBJ2-7; D is unclear. This CDR3 is built from 13 residues. Trimming stripped 1 base from V and 3 bases from J, with 7 bases between. Germline values: CDR1 SGHTA, CDR2 FQGNSA.

This chain joins TRBV28 and TRBJ1-1; possibly TRBD1 for D (5 bases). With 1 base removed from V and 5 bases from J, the gap between germline ends came to 11 bases. Germline lookup yields CDR1 MDHEN and CDR2 SYDVKM. This CDR3 comprises 14 residues. CDR3 sequence (DNA): TGTGCCAGCAGTTTATTTGGGGAGGGGACTGAAGCTTTCTTT. Its protein product is CASSLFGEGTEAFF. Looking up the rest from reference TRBV28 and TRBJ1-1 gives the full variable domain: DVKVTQSSRYLVKRTGEKVFLECVQDMDHENMFWYRQDPGLGLRLIYFSYDVKMKEKGDIPEGYSVSREKKERFSLILESASTNQTSMYLCASSLFGEGTEAFFGQGTRLTVV.

V gene TRBV15 combines with J gene TRBJ2-2; 10 bases agree with TRBD2. The CDR3 consists of 16 residues. Trimming at V came to 1 base and at J to 5 bases, leaving 4 bases not matched to a gene. In germline, CDR1 is LNHNV, CDR2 YYDKDF (reference sequence). CDR3 DNA: TGTGCCACCAGCAGAGCTAGCGGGAGCGGGACCGGGGAGCTGTTTTTT. Protein: CATSRASGSGTGELFF.

The V and J genes are TRBV27 and TRBJ1-2; the D gene is possibly TRBD1 (5 bases). Trimming pared 4 bases from V and 8 bases from J, leaving 14 bases between. The CDR3 runs 13 residues. CDR1 is MNHEY, CDR2 SMNVEV, per germline (reference sequence). The CDR3 bases are TGTGCCAGCAGTTACGGGGGGACTAAGGGCTACACCTTC. The encoded protein is CASSYGGTKGYTF.